This record covers a single TCR beta chain. To make TCR beta libraries, researchers used iRepertoire HTBI primers and Arm-PCR of CDR3 regions. Each CDR3 protein is one row after TCRdb ran MiXCR on the multiplex PCR reads. The sample lists 700,000 or so distinct CDR3 sequences; around 30% were seen once. Time point described: persistent/refractory GD, antithyroid drugs over 5 years with positive TRAb. From PBMCs, RNA was extracted and then used to make the TCR library. V shed 0 bases and J shed 9 bases, with 14 bases lying between them. This CDR3 has 13 amino acids. Germline V lookup: CDR1 SQVTM, CDR2 ANQGSEA. These data come from a study of regulatory T cells in long-lasting Graves disease.

The rearrangement uses TRBV29-1 and TRBJ1-1; the D is unclear. This material consisted of peripheral blood mononuclear cells (PBMCs), taken when the disease was refractory, from a patient treated with antithyroid drugs. This clonotype was sampled from a female donor with Graves disease. The CDR3 region has the DNA TGCAGCGTTGAAGATCTCTTGGTGGGTAAAGCTTTCTTT. This sequence encodes CSVEDLLVGKAFF.